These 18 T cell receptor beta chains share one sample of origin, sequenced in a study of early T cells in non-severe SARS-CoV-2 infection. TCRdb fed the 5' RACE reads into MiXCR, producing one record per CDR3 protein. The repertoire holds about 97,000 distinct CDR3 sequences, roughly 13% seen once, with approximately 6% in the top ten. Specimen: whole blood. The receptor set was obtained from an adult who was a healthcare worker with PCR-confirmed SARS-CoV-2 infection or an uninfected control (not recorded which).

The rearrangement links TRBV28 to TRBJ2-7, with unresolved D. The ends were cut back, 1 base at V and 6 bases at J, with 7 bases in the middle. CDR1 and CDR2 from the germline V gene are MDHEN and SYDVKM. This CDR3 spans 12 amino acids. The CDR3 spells CASSLYRGEQYF. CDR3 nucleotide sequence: TGTGCCAGCAGTTTATACAGAGGCGAGCAGTACTTC.

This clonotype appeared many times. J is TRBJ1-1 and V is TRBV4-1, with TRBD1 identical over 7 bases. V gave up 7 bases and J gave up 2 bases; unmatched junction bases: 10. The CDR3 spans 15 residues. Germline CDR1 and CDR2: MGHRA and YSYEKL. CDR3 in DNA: TGCGCCAGCAACCTTCCCGGGACAGCAAACACTGAAGCTTTCTTT. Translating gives CASNLPGTANTEAFF.

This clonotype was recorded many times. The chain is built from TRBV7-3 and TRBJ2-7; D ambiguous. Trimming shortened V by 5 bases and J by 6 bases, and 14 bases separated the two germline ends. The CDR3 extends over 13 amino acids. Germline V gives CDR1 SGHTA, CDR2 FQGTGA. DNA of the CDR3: TGTGCCAGCAGCCCCGACTCACTCGGCGAGCAGTACTTC. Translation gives CASSPDSLGEQYF.

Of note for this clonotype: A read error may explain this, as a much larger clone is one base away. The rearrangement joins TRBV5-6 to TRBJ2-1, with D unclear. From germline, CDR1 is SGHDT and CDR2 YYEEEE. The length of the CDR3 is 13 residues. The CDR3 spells CASSPAGRNELFF. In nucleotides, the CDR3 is TGTGCCAGCAGCCCTGCAGGCCGCAATGAGCTGTTCTTC.

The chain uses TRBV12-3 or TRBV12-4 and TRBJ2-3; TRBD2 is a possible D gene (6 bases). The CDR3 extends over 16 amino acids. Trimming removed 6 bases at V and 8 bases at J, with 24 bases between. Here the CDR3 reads CASRQRLEILTGTQYF. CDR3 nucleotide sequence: TGTGCCAGCAGGCAAAGACTAGAGATACTTACTGGTACGCAGTATTTT.

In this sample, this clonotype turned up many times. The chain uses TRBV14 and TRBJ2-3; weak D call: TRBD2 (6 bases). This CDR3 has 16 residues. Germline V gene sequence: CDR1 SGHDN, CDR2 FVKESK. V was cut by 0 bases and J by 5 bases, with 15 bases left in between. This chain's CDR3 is CASSQDETGVVDTQYF. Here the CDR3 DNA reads TGTGCCAGCAGCCAAGATGAAACGGGAGTAGTAGATACGCAGTATTTT.

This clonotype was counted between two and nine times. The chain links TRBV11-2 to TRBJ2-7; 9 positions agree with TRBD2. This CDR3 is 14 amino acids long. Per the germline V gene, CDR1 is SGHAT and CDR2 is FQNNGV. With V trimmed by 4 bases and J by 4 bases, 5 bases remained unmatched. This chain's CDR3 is CASSSRTSVYEQYF. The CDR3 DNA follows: TGTGCCAGCAGCTCGCGGACTAGCGTTTACGAGCAGTACTTC. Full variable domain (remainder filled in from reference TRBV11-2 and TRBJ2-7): EAGVAQSPRYKIIEKRQSVAFWCNPISGHATLYWYQQILGQGPKLLIQFQNNGVVDDSQLPKDRFSAERLKGVDSTLKIQPAKLEDSAVYLCASSSRTSVYEQYFGPGTRLTVT.

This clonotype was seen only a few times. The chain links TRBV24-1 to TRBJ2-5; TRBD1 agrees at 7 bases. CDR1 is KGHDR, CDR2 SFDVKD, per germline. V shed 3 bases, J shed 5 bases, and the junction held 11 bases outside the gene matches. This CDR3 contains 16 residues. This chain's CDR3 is CATSDRQGVGVETQYF. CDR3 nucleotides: TGTGCCACCAGTGATCGTCAGGGGGTAGGGGTGGAGACCCAGTACTTC.

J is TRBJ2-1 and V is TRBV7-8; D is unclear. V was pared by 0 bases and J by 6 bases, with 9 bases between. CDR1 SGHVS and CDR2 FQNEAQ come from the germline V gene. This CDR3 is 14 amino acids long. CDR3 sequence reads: CASSLARRTNEQFF. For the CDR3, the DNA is TGTGCCAGCAGCTTAGCTCGCCGGACCAATGAGCAGTTCTTC.

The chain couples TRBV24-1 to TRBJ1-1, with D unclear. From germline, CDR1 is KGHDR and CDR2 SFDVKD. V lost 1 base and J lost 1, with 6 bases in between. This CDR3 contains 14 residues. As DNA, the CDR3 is TGTGCCACCAGTGATTTACGACGGAACACTGAAGCTTTCTTT. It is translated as CATSDLRRNTEAFF.

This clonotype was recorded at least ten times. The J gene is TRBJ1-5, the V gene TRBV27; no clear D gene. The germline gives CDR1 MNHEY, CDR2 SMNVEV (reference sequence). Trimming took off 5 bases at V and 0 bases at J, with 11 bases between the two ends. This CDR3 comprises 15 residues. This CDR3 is CASSPGTYSNQPQHF. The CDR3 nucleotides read TGTGCCAGCAGTCCAGGAACCTATAGCAATCAGCCCCAGCATTTT.

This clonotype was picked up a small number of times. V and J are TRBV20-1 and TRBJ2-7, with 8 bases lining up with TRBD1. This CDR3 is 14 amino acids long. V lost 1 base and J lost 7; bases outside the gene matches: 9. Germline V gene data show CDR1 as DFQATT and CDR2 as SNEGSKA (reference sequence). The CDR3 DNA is TGCAGTGCTAGAGTGGCAGACAGGGGTTGGGAGCAGTACTTC. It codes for CSARVADRGWEQYF.

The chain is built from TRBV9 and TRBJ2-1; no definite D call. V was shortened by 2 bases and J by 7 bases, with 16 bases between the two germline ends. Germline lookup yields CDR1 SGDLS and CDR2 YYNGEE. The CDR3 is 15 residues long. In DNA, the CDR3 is TGTGCCAGCAGCGTGGCACCCGCAACTCAAAATGAGCAGTTCTTC. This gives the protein CASSVAPATQNEQFF.

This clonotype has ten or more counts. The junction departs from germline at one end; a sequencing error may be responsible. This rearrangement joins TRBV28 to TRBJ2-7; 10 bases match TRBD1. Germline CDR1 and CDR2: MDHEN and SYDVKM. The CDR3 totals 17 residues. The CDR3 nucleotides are TGTGCCAGCAGTTTAGTTCTGGGGGGACAGGGGCTCTACGAACAGTACTTC. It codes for CASSLVLGGQGLYEQYF. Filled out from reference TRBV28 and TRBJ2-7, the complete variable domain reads DVKVTQSSRYLVKRTGEKVFLECVQDMDHENMFWYRQDPGLGLRLIYFSYDVKMKEKGDIPEGYSVSREKKERFSLILESASTNQTSMYLCASSLVLGGQGLYEQYFGPGTRLTVT.

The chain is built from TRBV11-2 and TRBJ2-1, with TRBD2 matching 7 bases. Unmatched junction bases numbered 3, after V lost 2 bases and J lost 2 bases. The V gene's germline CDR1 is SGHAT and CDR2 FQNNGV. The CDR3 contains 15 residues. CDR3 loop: CASSLSGNTYNEQFF. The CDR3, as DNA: TGTGCCAGCAGCTTAAGCGGGAATACCTACAATGAGCAGTTCTTC.

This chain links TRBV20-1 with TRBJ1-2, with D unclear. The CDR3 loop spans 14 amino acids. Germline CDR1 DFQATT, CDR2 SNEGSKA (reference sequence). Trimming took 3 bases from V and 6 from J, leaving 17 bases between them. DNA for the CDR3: TGCAGTGCTAGTTACCCTCTGGGCTGGGATGGCTACACCTTC. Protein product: CSASYPLGWDGYTF.

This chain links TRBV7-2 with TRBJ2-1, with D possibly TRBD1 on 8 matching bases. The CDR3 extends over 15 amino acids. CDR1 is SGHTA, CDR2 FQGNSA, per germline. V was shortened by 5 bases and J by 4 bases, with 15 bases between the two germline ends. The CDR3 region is CASSRAGQEYNEQFF. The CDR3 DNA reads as TGTGCCAGCAGCCGAGCGGGACAGGAGTACAATGAGCAGTTCTTC.

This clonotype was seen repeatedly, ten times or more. The CDR3 bases are TGTGCCAGCAGCCACCCTCTGGGGTCTGGGGCCAACGTCCTGACTTTC. It translates to CASSHPLGSGANVLTF. The chain uses TRBV7-9 and TRBJ2-6; D unclear. V was trimmed by 5 bases and J by 1 base, leaving 12 bases between them. The CDR3 is 16 amino acids. Germline values: CDR1 SEHNR, CDR2 FQNEAQ (reference sequence).